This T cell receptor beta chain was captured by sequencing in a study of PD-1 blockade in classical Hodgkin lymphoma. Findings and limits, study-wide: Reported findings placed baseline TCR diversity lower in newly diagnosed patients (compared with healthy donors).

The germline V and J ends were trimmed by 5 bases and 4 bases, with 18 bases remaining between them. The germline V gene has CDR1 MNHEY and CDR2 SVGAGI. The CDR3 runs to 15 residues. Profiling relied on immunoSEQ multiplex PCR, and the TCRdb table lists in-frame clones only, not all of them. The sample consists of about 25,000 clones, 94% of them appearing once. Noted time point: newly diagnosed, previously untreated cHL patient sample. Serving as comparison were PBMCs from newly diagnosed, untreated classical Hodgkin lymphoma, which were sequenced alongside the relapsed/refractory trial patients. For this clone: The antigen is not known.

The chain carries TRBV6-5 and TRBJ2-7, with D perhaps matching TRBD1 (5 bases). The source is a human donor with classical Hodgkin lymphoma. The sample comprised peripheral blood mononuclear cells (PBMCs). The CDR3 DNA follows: TGTGCCAGCAGTAGGAATCAGGGTATGCATTACGAGCAGTACTTC. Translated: CASSRNQGMHYEQYF.